Below, 28 T cell receptor beta chains from the same sample are listed, as sequenced in a study of sequential checkpoint blockade in melanoma. Assay: immunoSEQ multiplex PCR; the TCRdb copy retains only in-frame clones and omits some. Among about 37,000 clones listed, over 30% were seen once. Treatment of the sample: randomized to nivolumab then ipilimumab (arm A) or the reverse (arm B). Sequenced here: tumor tissue (inferred from file names), sampled from a patient given nivolumab and ipilimumab in sequence. Receptors originate from a human donor with melanoma.

This rearrangement joins TRBV19 to TRBJ2-7; no definite D call. The V gene's germline CDR1 is LNHDA and CDR2 SQIVND (reference sequence). The CDR3 has 14 residues. V lost 5 bases and J lost 5, with 16 bases in between. CDR3 sequence: CASSSSKGRNEQYF. In nucleotides, the CDR3 is TGTGCCAGTAGTTCCTCCAAGGGAAGGAACGAGCAGTACTTC.

This clone showed up just a few times. The chain combines TRBV6-8 with TRBJ1-6, with D possibly matching TRBD1 (5 bases). Germline V gene sequence: CDR1 MNHGY, CDR2 SAAAGT. V gave up 0 bases and J gave up 0 bases, with 18 bases separating them. This CDR3 has 20 amino acids. CDR3 sequence reads: CASSYSTPGRSISYNSPLHF. The CDR3 coding sequence is TGTGCCAGCAGTTACTCGACTCCGGGACGGAGTATCTCCTATAATTCACCCCTCCACTTT.

The chain combines TRBV28 with TRBJ2-1, with 9 bases lining up with TRBD1. The germline CDR1 and CDR2 sequences are MDHEN and SYDVKM. The CDR3 spans 14 residues. J lost 7 bases, V lost 1 base, and 2 bases had no gene match. This CDR3 is CASSLSGQGNEQFF. As DNA, the CDR3 is TGTGCCAGCAGTTTATCCGGACAGGGGAATGAGCAGTTCTTC.

The V and J genes are TRBV12-5 and TRBJ2-7; TRBD1 is a possible D gene (6 bases). The CDR3 contains 13 residues. Looked up from germline, CDR1 is LGHNT and CDR2 is FRNRAP. In nucleotides, the CDR3 is TGTGCCAGCACAAACACGGGACACAACGAGCAGTACTTC. It is translated as CASTNTGHNEQYF.

This clone was seen only a few times. Different DNA sequences within this sample yield the same CDR3. The gene calls are TRBV6-8 and TRBJ1-2; D might be TRBD1 (5 bases). This CDR3 spans 14 amino acids. Trimming removed 0 bases from V and 2 bases from J, with 7 bases in between. Per germline, CDR1 MNHGY and CDR2 SAAAGT. CDR3 residues: CASSYSAGNYGYTF. DNA for the CDR3: TGTGCCAGCAGTTACTCTGCAGGGAACTATGGCTACACCTTC.

This clone appeared many times. This rearrangement joins TRBV11-3 to TRBJ1-5; no clear D gene. The V end lost 3 bases, the J end lost 5 bases, and 17 bases lay between the germline ends. In germline, CDR1 is SGHNT, CDR2 YENEEA. There are 16 residues in the CDR3. CDR3 in amino acids: CASSLASLPGHQPQHF. CDR3 nucleotide sequence: TGTGCCAGCAGCTTGGCTTCGCTCCCTGGGCATCAGCCCCAGCATTTT.

This chain links TRBV9 with TRBJ2-7, with 15 bases identical to TRBD2. Germline CDR1 reads SGDLS; CDR2 reads YYNGEE. The V segment lost 3 bases and the J segment 5 bases; nucleotides outside the gene matches: 6. CDR3 length: 16 residues. CDR3 residues: CASSAGLAGGQDEQYF. In DNA, the CDR3 is TGTGCCAGCAGCGCCGGACTAGCGGGAGGGCAGGACGAGCAGTACTTC.

The genes are TRBV19 and TRBJ2-3, with a weak D call TRBD1 (6 bases). Germline values: CDR1 LNHDA, CDR2 SQIVND (reference sequence). The CDR3 consists of 16 residues. The ends were cut back, 3 bases at V and 0 bases at J, with 13 bases in the middle. The CDR3 loop reads CASSMGTHTSTDTQYF. CDR3 in DNA: TGTGCCAGTAGTATGGGGACACACACTAGCACAGATACGCAGTATTTT.

This sequence joins TRBV28 and TRBJ1-5; D is unresolved. Trimming cost V 2 bases and J 6 bases, with 11 bases left between them. Per germline, CDR1 MDHEN and CDR2 SYDVKM. The CDR3 spans 14 residues. CDR3: CASSLGQEVQPQHF. In nucleotides, the CDR3 is TGTGCCAGCAGTTTAGGTCAGGAGGTTCAGCCCCAGCATTTT.

This clone was seen a few times. The genes are TRBV19 and TRBJ1-3, with D tentatively TRBD1 (5 bases). V dropped 7 bases and J dropped 0 bases, with 10 bases sitting between them. The CDR3 runs to 14 residues. The germline gives CDR1 LNHDA, CDR2 SQIVND (reference sequence). The CDR3 sequence is CASNHDSSGNTIYF. The CDR3 DNA reads TGTGCCAGTAACCACGACAGCTCTGGAAACACCATATATTTT.

J is TRBJ2-1 and V is TRBV11-3, with 10 nucleotides matching TRBD2. J lost 7 bases, V lost 3 bases, and 6 bases had no gene match. The CDR3 is 15 amino acids. The germline V gene has CDR1 SGHNT and CDR2 YENEEA. This CDR3 is CASSLRAGGGNEQFF. The CDR3 DNA sequence: TGTGCCAGCAGCTTGCGAGCGGGAGGGGGGAATGAGCAGTTCTTC.

This clone occurred many times. The J gene is TRBJ1-2, the V gene TRBV11-3; 7 nucleotides agree with TRBD1. The CDR3 length is 15 residues. V dropped 5 bases and J dropped 2; count of bases not matched to a gene: 8. Germline CDR1 and CDR2: SGHNT and YENEEA. CDR3 nucleotide sequence: TGTGCCAGCAGCACCCTCGTGACAGGGAACTATGGCTACACCTTC. This translates into CASSTLVTGNYGYTF. The complete variable domain, with remaining parts taken from reference TRBV11-3 and TRBJ1-2, reads EAGVVQSPRYKIIEKKQPVAFWCNPISGHNTLYWYLQNLGQGPELLIRYENEEAVDDSQLPKDRFSAERLKGVDSTLKIQPAELGDSAVYLCASSTLVTGNYGYTFGSGTRLTVV.

The sample holds a few counts of this clone. The V call is TRBV28, the J call TRBJ1-6; 9 bases are shared with TRBD1. The CDR3 contains 15 residues. Germline CDR1 is MDHEN and CDR2 is SYDVKM. With V trimmed by 7 bases and J by 9 bases, 10 bases remained unmatched. The CDR3 nucleotides read TGTGCCAGCATCGAACCGGGACAGGGAGGTTCACCCCTCCACTTT. As protein: CASIEPGQGGSPLHF.

This chain links TRBV14 with TRBJ1-3; no definite D call. CDR1 and CDR2 (germline): SGHDN, FVKESK. The CDR3 sequence is 15 residues long. V was shortened by 1 base and J by 0 bases, with 7 bases between the two germline ends. The CDR3 is CASSQGQSSGNTIYF. The CDR3 region has the DNA TGTGCCAGCAGCCAAGGGCAGTCCTCTGGAAACACCATATATTTT.

This clone has at least ten counts. CDR3 nucleotide sequence: TGTGCCAGCAGCTTAGGCGCGGGTGCAACTAATGAAAAACTGTTTTTT. This translates into CASSLGAGATNEKLFF. This chain uses TRBV11-3 with TRBJ1-4; D unresolved. Per the germline V gene, CDR1 is SGHNT and CDR2 is YENEEA. CDR3 length: 16 residues. V lost 1 base, J lost 0 bases, and 9 bases lay in between.

The chain carries TRBV6-8 and TRBJ2-1, with D perhaps matching TRBD1 (6 bases). Trimming removed 2 bases from V and 0 bases from J, with 8 bases in between. This CDR3 contains 15 residues. Germline CDR1 MNHGY, CDR2 SAAAGT. As DNA, the CDR3 is TGTGCCAGCAGTTACCTGGGGGCCTCCTACAATGAGCAGTTCTTC. It yields the protein CASSYLGASYNEQFF.

The V gene is TRBV28, the J gene TRBJ1-1; D remains ambiguous. The CDR3 runs 12 residues. V was clipped by 7 bases and J by 7 bases, with 13 bases between them. Germline V gene sequence: CDR1 MDHEN, CDR2 SYDVKM. CDR3 in DNA: TGTGCCAGCACCTCTGGCCGGTTTGAAGCTTTCTTT. Encoded protein: CASTSGRFEAFF.

The J gene is TRBJ1-1, the V gene TRBV14, with unresolved D. V lost 2 bases, J lost 4 bases, and 8 bases lay in between. Germline lookup yields CDR1 SGHDN and CDR2 FVKESK. This CDR3 has 13 residues. CDR3 in amino acids: CASSQQVGTEAFF. CDR3 sequence (DNA): TGTGCCAGCAGCCAACAGGTTGGCACTGAAGCTTTCTTT.

This clone showed up just a few times. The rearrangement uses TRBV1 and TRBJ1-4; the table's D gene call, TRBD1, was not cross checked with the DNA. TRBV1 is a listed pseudogene. This CDR3 comprises 20 residues. In DNA form, the CDR3 reads TGCGCCAGCAGCCAAGGGATACGAGGGACAGGGGAGTCAACTAATGAAAAACTGTTTTTT. It specifies CASSQGIRGTGESTNEKLFF.

The V gene is TRBV28, the J gene TRBJ2-7; TRBD2 matches 13 bases. CDR1 and CDR2 from the germline V gene are MDHEN and SYDVKM. V lost 7 bases, J lost 4 bases, and 7 bases stayed unmatched. The CDR3 runs to 15 residues. CDR3 amino acids: CASNSGLAGRYEQYF. The CDR3 region has the DNA TGTGCCAGCAATTCGGGACTAGCGGGGCGGTACGAGCAGTACTTC.

The rearrangement uses TRBV30 and TRBJ2-3; no definite D call. Germline V lookup: CDR1 GTSNPN, CDR2 SVGIG (reference sequence). This CDR3 has 13 amino acids. Trimming took 0 bases from V and 2 from J, leaving 6 bases between them. The CDR3 DNA reads as TGTGCCTGGAGTGTGGGTACCACAGATACGCAGTATTTT. Translated, it gives CAWSVGTTDTQYF.

This clone was detected only a few times. The V and J genes are TRBV11-3 and TRBJ1-1; the match to TRBD1 covers 7 bases. Trimming removed 5 bases from V and 4 bases from J; junction bases left unmatched: 10. Germline CDR1 reads SGHNT; CDR2 reads YENEEA. The CDR3 loop spans 15 amino acids. The CDR3 sequence: CASSLKGDSTTEAFF. CDR3 nucleotides: TGTGCCAGCAGCCTAAAGGGGGACAGTACCACTGAAGCTTTCTTT.

The genes are TRBV11-3 and TRBJ2-3; 16 bases are a match to TRBD2. CDR3 length: 17 amino acids. From germline, CDR1 is SGHNT and CDR2 YENEEA. The V and J ends lost 1 base and 6 bases, in that order; junction bases with no gene match: 4. CDR3 loop: CASSLVLGLAGGDTQYF. The CDR3 nucleotides read TGTGCCAGCAGCTTAGTCTTGGGACTAGCGGGAGGGGATACGCAGTATTTT.

This clone has a handful of counts. The V call is TRBV30, the J call TRBJ1-1, with D possibly being TRBD1 (5 bases). This CDR3 is built from 15 residues. Trimming took 6 bases from V and 0 from J, leaving 17 bases between them. The germline gives CDR1 GTSNPN, CDR2 SVGIG (reference sequence). CDR3 in DNA: TGTGCCTGCTATGCAAGGACAACCTTGAACACTGAAGCTTTCTTT. Its protein product is CACYARTTLNTEAFF.

This clone was counted between two and nine times. The rearrangement joins TRBV19 to TRBJ2-6, with TRBD1 matching 7 bases. V lost 6 bases, J lost 2 bases, and 4 bases stayed unmatched. This CDR3 is built from 15 residues. The germline V gene encodes CDR1 LNHDA and CDR2 SQIVND (reference sequence). CDR3 bases: TGTGCCAGTAGCTCCGACAGGGCTGGGGCCAACGTCCTGACTTTC. Protein: CASSSDRAGANVLTF.

This clone turned up a few times. The J gene is TRBJ2-7, the V gene TRBV11-3; D ambiguous. This CDR3 has 14 amino acids. The ends were cut back, 5 bases at V and 2 bases at J, with 13 bases in the middle. Germline lookup yields CDR1 SGHNT and CDR2 YENEEA. CDR3 protein: CASSRAAEPYEQYF. The CDR3 nucleotides are TGTGCCAGCAGCCGGGCCGCAGAGCCCTACGAGCAGTACTTC.

This clone turned up a few times. The rearrangement uses TRBV5-1 and TRBJ1-1, with D possibly TRBD1 on 6 matching bases. The CDR3 has 14 residues. Germline-derived CDR1 and CDR2 are SGHRS and YFSETQ. V was pared by 7 bases and J by 7 bases, with 20 bases between. The CDR3 region is CASSYQQGSGEAFF. In DNA form, the CDR3 reads TGCGCCAGCTCTTATCAACAGGGTTCCGGTGAAGCTTTCTTT.

This clone was found many times. The chain joins TRBV6-8 to TRBJ1-2; TRBD1 agrees at 7 bases. The trim removed 5 bases at V and 14 bases at J, leaving 17 bases unmatched. Per germline, CDR1 MNHGY and CDR2 SAAAGT. The CDR3 extends over 14 amino acids. The CDR3 sequence: CASSDLIKTGNRTF. CDR3 in DNA: TGTGCCAGCAGTGACCTTATAAAGACAGGGAATAGGACCTTC.